This paragraph reports one T cell receptor (beta chain). This sample was included in a study of T cell changes during pregnancy in multiple sclerosis. The assay was immunoSEQ multiplex PCR, and TCRdb's table has in-frame clones only and misses some. The data show 45,000 or so clones, about 90% seen once. This CDR3 spans 16 amino acids. Trimming took 3 bases from V and 6 from J; bases not matched to a gene: 12. Germline V gene data show CDR1 as GTSNPN and CDR2 as SVGIG (reference sequence). The chain combines TRBV30 with TRBJ2-1; TRBD2 matches at 9 bases. The receptor's source is a female donor with multiple sclerosis, enrolled in a pregnancy study. Specimen: CD8+ T cells from peripheral blood mononuclear cells, collected after pregnancy. CDR3 sequence reads: CAWREFVAGVRNEQFF. The CDR3, as DNA: TGTGCCTGGAGAGAGTTTGTAGCGGGAGTCCGCAATGAGCAGTTCTTC.